This TCR beta chain was recorded in a study of identical twins. Study results and caveats: Within cord blood, abundant beta clonotypes carried fewer insertions, but memory repertoires showed no such trend. Models came in too low on out-of-frame TCR alpha sharing in monozygotic twins.

V was pared by 5 bases and J by 4 bases, with 12 bases between. The CDR3 extends over 14 amino acids. Germline V gene sequence: CDR1 SEHNR, CDR2 FQNEAQ (reference sequence). In its sample, this clonotype was seen many times. The antigen is unknown. Unique molecular identifiers were present on the cDNA, and a universal primer site came from template switching. One entry per CDR3 protein results from TCRdb running MiXCR on the 5' RACE reads. This sample has about 570,000 distinct CDR3 sequences, with more than 9% found just once. The sample also formed part of further work on yellow fever vaccine responses in identical twins.

The source material was PBMCs. This clonotype was obtained from a woman under 30 in good health. The chain uses TRBV7-9 and TRBJ2-1; no definite D call. The CDR3 region is CASSPGSLYNEQFF. The CDR3 bases are TGTGCCAGCAGCCCTGGATCCTTATACAATGAGCAGTTCTTC.